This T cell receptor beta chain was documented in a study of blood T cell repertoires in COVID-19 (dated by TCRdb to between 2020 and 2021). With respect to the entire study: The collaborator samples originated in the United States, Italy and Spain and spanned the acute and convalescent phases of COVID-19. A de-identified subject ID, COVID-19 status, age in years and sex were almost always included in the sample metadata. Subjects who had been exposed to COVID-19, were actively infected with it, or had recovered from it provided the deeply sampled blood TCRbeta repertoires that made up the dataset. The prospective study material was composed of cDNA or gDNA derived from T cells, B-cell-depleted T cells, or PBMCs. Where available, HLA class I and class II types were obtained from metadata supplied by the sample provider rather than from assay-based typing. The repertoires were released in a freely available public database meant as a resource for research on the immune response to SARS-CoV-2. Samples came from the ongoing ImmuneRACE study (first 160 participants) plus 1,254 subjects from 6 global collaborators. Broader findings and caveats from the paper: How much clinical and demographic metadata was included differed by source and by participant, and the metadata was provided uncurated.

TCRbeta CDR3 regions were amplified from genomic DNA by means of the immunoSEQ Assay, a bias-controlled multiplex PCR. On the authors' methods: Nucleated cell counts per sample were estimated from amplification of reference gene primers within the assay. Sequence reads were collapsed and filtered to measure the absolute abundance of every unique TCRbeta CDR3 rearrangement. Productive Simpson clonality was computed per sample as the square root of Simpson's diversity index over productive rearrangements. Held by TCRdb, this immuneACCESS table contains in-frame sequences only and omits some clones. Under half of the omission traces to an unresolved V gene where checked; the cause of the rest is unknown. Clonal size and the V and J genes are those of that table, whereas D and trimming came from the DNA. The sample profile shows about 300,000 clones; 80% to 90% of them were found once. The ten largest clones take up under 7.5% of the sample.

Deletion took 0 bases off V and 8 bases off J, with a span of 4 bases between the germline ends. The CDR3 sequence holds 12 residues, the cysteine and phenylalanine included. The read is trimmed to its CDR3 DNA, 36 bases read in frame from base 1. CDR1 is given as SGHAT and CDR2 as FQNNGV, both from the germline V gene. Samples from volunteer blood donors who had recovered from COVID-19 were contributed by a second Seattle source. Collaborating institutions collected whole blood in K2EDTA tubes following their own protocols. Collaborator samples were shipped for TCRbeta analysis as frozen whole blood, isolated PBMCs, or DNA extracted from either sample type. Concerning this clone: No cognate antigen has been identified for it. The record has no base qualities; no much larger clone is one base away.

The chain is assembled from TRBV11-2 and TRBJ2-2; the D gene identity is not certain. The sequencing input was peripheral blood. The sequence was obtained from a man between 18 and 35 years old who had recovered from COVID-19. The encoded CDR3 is CASSLERGELFF. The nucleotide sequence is TGTGCCAGCAGCTTAGAGAGAGGGGAGCTGTTTTTT. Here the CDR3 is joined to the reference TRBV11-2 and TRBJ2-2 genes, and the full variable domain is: EAGVAQSPRYKIIEKRQSVAFWCNPISGHATLYWYQQILGQGPKLLIQFQNNGVVDDSQLPKDRFSAERLKGVDSTLKIQPAKLEDSAVYLCASSLERGELFFGEGSRLTVL.